This TCR beta chain stems from a study of T-cell memory formation after mild COVID-19. CDR1 and CDR2 (germline): LNHDA, SQIVND (reference sequence). Between the trimmed V and J ends, which lost 6 bases and 2 bases, there was a span of 13 bases. The CDR3 runs to 15 residues. In TCRdb, the 5' RACE reads were re-called with MiXCR into one record per CDR3 protein. The data contain roughly 450,000 distinct CDR3 sequences, approximately 18% of them singletons. This clonotype was obtained from an adult woman who had mild COVID-19 (a few samples of this study predate the infection). Cell type and time point are not known. The chain employs TRBV19 and TRBJ2-2, with D maybe TRBD2 (6 bases). The material sequenced was PBMCs or a T cell subset sorted from them (not recorded which). CDR3 sequence: CASSRAGLNTGELFF. CDR3 coding DNA: TGTGCCAGTAGCCGAGCGGGCCTAAACACCGGGGAGCTGTTTTTT.